These 6 T cell receptor beta chains came from one sample sequenced in a study of T cells in localized non-small cell lung cancer. Libraries were prepared by immunoSEQ multiplex PCR; TCRdb keeps only in-frame clonotypes and omits some of them. The sample contains 70,000 to 90,000 clones, more than 70% of which appear only once. The specimen comprised peripheral blood, sampled before any cancer treatment. The receptors come from a female donor over 55 with stage I lung adenocarcinoma.

Here the CDR3 reads CASSVTRDRKDEQFF. DNA of the CDR3: TGTGCCAGCAGTGTAACCCGGGACAGGAAGGATGAGCAGTTCTTC. The chain employs TRBV2 and TRBJ2-1; 8 nucleotides match TRBD1. The CDR3 consists of 15 residues. V shed 4 bases, J shed 8 bases, and the junction held 10 bases outside the gene matches. Germline V CDR1 and CDR2: SNHLY, FYNNEI.

DNA of the CDR3: TGTGCCAGCAGCTTAGCATCAGGGGTGAACACTGAAGCTTTCTTT. Translated, it gives CASSLASGVNTEAFF. V usage is TRBV7-9 and J usage is TRBJ1-1, with D maybe TRBD1 (6 bases). Germline CDR1 reads SEHNR; CDR2 reads FQNEAQ (reference sequence). Trimming pared 0 bases from V and 0 bases from J, leaving 8 bases between. This CDR3 region has 15 residues.

The CDR3 DNA is TGCGCCAGCAGCCAAGATTACGGACAGGGCTACGAGCAGTACTTC. Its translation: CASSQDYGQGYEQYF. The chain joins TRBV4-1 to TRBJ2-7; 8 bases are a match to TRBD1. Losses at the gene ends were 0 bases for V and 3 bases for J; bases not matched to a gene: 4. CDR1 and CDR2 from the germline V gene are MGHRA and YSYEKL. This CDR3 comprises 15 residues.

This chain uses TRBV7-3 with TRBJ2-5; 8 nucleotides align to TRBD1. Germline values: CDR1 SGHTA, CDR2 FQGTGA. V lost 5 bases to trimming and J lost 7 bases; unmatched junction nucleotides: 9. The CDR3 is made up of 14 amino acids. CDR3 coding DNA: TGTGCCAGCAGCAAAGGACAGGGCGTGGGGACCCAGTACTTC. It is translated as CASSKGQGVGTQYF.

V usage is TRBV28 and J usage is TRBJ1-1; D unresolved. The CDR3 spans 15 residues. CDR1 and CDR2 from the germline V gene are MDHEN and SYDVKM. The ends were cut back, 11 bases at V and 3 bases at J, with 22 bases in the middle. This CDR3 is CAHTPAYMGDTEAFF. Here the CDR3 DNA reads TGTGCCCACACGCCAGCGTACATGGGTGACACTGAAGCTTTCTTT.

The V call is TRBV18, the J call TRBJ1-2; D is perhaps TRBD1 (5 bases). The CDR3 runs 15 residues. CDR1 KGHSH and CDR2 LQKENI come from the germline V gene. The V end lost 3 bases, the J end lost 3 bases, and 14 bases lay between the germline ends. The CDR3 nucleotides are TGTGCCAGCTCACCCGCACAGGAACTACACTATGGCTACACCTTC. It specifies CASSPAQELHYGYTF. Full variable domain (rest looked up from reference TRBV18 and TRBJ1-2): NAGVMQNPRHLVRRRGQEARLRCSPMKGHSHVYWYRQLPEEGLKFMVYLQKENIIDESGMPKERFSAEFPKEGPSILRIQQVVRGDSAAYFCASSPAQELHYGYTFGSGTRLTVV.